The present T cell receptor beta chain was sequenced within a study of human T cells and chemical hapten exposure. Turning to the study itself: All patients underwent weekly scalp dosing with diphenylcyclopropenone for the full roughly 25-week study. Patch testing placed 0.01% DPC on the upper back, with readings at 6 days. General study points: No change in TCRs above 1 in 1000 frequency was produced by DPC sensitization. With patch test score, the counts of PT1 expanded TCRs showed a positive correlation.

TCRdb recomputed calls from the RACE reads with MiXCR, one row per CDR3 protein. In the table there are tens of thousands of distinct CDR3 sequences, approximately 11% of which are singletons. CDR3 size: 15 residues. Germline V lookup: CDR1 SGHRS, CDR2 YFSETQ. V shed 3 bases and J 0 bases; nucleotides not matched to a gene: 3. Time point here: patch test 2, 6 weeks after DPC sensitization. This sample's treatment: therapeutic diphenylcyclopropenone sensitization with weekly scalp DPC. As regards this clonotype: Its matching antigen is unknown.

The chain uses TRBV5-1 and TRBJ1-1; 9 bases align to TRBD1. Specimen: whole blood, collected in connection with sensitization to the hapten diphenylcyclopropenone (DPC). This receptor was identified in a man in his forties with alopecia areata. Some clones in this sample may be carry-over from other donors' samples. CDR3 nucleotide sequence: TGCGCCAGCAGCTATTGGACAGGGGTGAACACTGAAGCTTTCTTT. Protein: CASSYWTGVNTEAFF.